Below are 27 T cell receptor beta chains sequenced from a single sample in a study of cytomegalovirus exposure and HLA in healthy donors. A multiplex PCR was run with 60 Vbeta primers and 13 Jbeta primers. Some clones are missing from TCRdb's copy, which holds only in-frame ones; the method was immunoSEQ multiplex PCR. Of some 170,000 clones listed, around four fifths are singletons. Sequencing input: PBMCs. These receptors were obtained from a woman in her sixties in good health and CMV-seropositive.

The DNA of the CDR3 is TGTGCCAGCACCTGGACTAGCGGTTATGGCAATGAGCAGTTCTTC. It yields the protein CASTWTSGYGNEQFF. The genes are TRBV27 and TRBJ2-1, with 10 bases lining up with TRBD2. CDR3 length: 15 residues. With V trimmed by 7 bases and J by 6 bases, 9 bases remained unmatched. Per the germline V gene, CDR1 is MNHEY and CDR2 is SMNVEV (reference sequence).

This clone was detected only once. The CDR3 here is CASSLSPGVTEKLFF. CDR3 coding DNA: TGTGCCAGCAGCTTATCCCCAGGCGTCACAGAAAAACTGTTTTTT. The V gene is TRBV11-1, the J gene TRBJ1-4, with D unclear. CDR3 length: 15 amino acids. Trimming cost V 2 bases and J 8 bases, with 15 bases left between them. CDR1 and CDR2 (germline): SGHAT, FQDESV (reference sequence).

This clone has only one observation. V gene TRBV7-2 combines with J gene TRBJ2-3, with 9 positions matching TRBD2. Trimming cost V 1 base and J 2 bases; bases outside gene matches: 4. CDR1 is SGHTA and CDR2 is FQGNSA in the germline V gene. The CDR3 totals 16 residues. CDR3 loop: CASSLEAGGITDTQYF. Written as DNA, the CDR3 is TGTGCCAGCAGCTTAGAGGCGGGGGGGATCACAGATACGCAGTATTTT.

The chain has TRBV10-3 and TRBJ1-5, with TRBD1 matching over 9 bases. The junction had 3 bases not matched to a gene; V was cut back by 6 bases and J by 6 bases. CDR1 is ENHRY, CDR2 SYGVKD, per germline. This CDR3 contains 13 residues. The CDR3 region has the DNA TGTGCCATCAGGGACAGGGGTGGTCAGCCCCAGCATTTT. Its protein product is CAIRDRGGQPQHF.

The chain is built from TRBV7-2 and TRBJ2-3; D gene ambiguous. Trimming shortened V by 5 bases and J by 4 bases, and 10 bases separated the two germline ends. Germline CDR1 SGHTA, CDR2 FQGNSA. The CDR3 loop spans 13 amino acids. The CDR3, as DNA: TGTGCCAGCAGCCGCGGTAGCCCAGATACGCAGTATTTT. Translated: CASSRGSPDTQYF. Filled out from reference TRBV7-2 and TRBJ2-3, the complete variable domain reads GAGVSQSPSNKVTEKGKDVELRCDPISGHTALYWYRQSLGQGLEFLIYFQGNSAPDKSGLPSDRFSAERTGGSVSTLTIQRTQQEDSAVYLCASSRGSPDTQYFGPGTRLTVL.

The rearrangement uses TRBV28 and TRBJ1-1; 7 bases fit TRBD1. The CDR3 is made up of 13 amino acids. CDR1 and CDR2 (germline): MDHEN, SYDVKM. V was pared by 3 bases and J by 7 bases, with 5 bases of the junction left unmatched. CDR3 nucleotide sequence: TGTGCCAGCAGTTTGGGTGGGACAGTTGAAGCTTTCTTT. Amino acid sequence: CASSLGGTVEAFF.

This clone showed up just once. V usage is TRBV27 and J usage is TRBJ2-7, with 10 nucleotides matching TRBD2. Germline CDR1 and CDR2: MNHEY and SMNVEV (reference sequence). Unmatched junction bases numbered 6, after V lost 3 bases and J lost 4 bases. The CDR3 extends over 15 amino acids. CDR3: CASSFETSGFYEQYF. CDR3 sequence (DNA): TGTGCCAGCAGTTTTGAGACTAGCGGGTTTTACGAGCAGTACTTC.

The V and J genes are TRBV14 and TRBJ2-7; TRBD2 matches 9 bases. V gave up 1 base and J gave up 4 bases; unmatched junction bases: 11. Germline CDR1 is SGHDN and CDR2 is FVKESK. CDR3 length: 17 residues. The CDR3 loop is CASSQVVSGRSWYEQYF. In nucleotides, the CDR3 is TGTGCCAGCAGCCAAGTGGTCAGCGGGAGGTCCTGGTACGAGCAGTACTTC.

V usage is TRBV4-1 and J usage is TRBJ2-6; a weak D match, TRBD2 (5 bases). The V gene's germline CDR1 is MGHRA and CDR2 YSYEKL. V gave up 4 bases and J gave up 2 bases, with 18 bases separating them. CDR3 length: 18 residues. CDR3 nucleotides: TGCGCCAGCAGCCCCGGGTTGGCCCGGGGAACTGGGGCCAACGTCCTGACTTTC. Protein product: CASSPGLARGTGANVLTF.

The V and J genes are TRBV9 and TRBJ1-5; 7 nucleotides agree with TRBD1. The germline V gene encodes CDR1 SGDLS and CDR2 YYNGEE. Trimming removed 4 bases from V and 1 base from J; junction bases left unmatched: 8. The length of the CDR3 is 16 residues. CDR3 nucleotides: TGTGCCAGCAGCATGAACAGGGGCGCCAGCAATCAGCCCCAGCATTTT. Translated: CASSMNRGASNQPQHF.

V gene TRBV4-3 combines with J gene TRBJ1-6; 8 bases match TRBD1. From germline, CDR1 is LGHNA and CDR2 YSLEER. With V trimmed by 0 bases and J by 10 bases, 11 bases remained unmatched. This CDR3 has 17 amino acids. CDR3 nucleotide sequence: TGCGCCAGCAGCCAAGATCTCAGGGGGCAGGAAGAATCACCCCTCCACTTT. It yields the protein CASSQDLRGQEESPLHF.

The count of this clone is one. The chain carries TRBV2 and TRBJ1-1, with D tentatively TRBD1 (5 bases). The CDR3 length is 14 residues. Trimming left V 3 bases short and J 4 bases short, with 12 bases between. Germline V CDR1 and CDR2: SNHLY, FYNNEI. CDR3 DNA: TGTGCCAGCAGTGACCCCGGGGGGACCACTGAAGCTTTCTTT. As protein: CASSDPGGTTEAFF.

CDR3 nucleotides: TGTGCCAGCAGTTTAAGGACAGGGGGCACGAGCTCCTATAATTCACCCCTCCACTTT. Protein product: CASSLRTGGTSSYNSPLHF. The V and J genes are TRBV28 and TRBJ1-6, with TRBD1 identical over 11 bases. The CDR3 sequence is 19 residues long. In germline, CDR1 is MDHEN, CDR2 SYDVKM. With V trimmed by 2 bases and J by 0 bases, 6 bases remained unmatched.

The chain links TRBV7-2 to TRBJ2-1; D ambiguous. Germline V gives CDR1 SGHTA, CDR2 FQGNSA. V lost 1 base and J 9 bases, leaving 10 bases between the germline ends. This CDR3 comprises 13 residues. The CDR3, as DNA: TGTGCCAGCAGCTTAGTCCAGGTCGGTGAGCAGTTCTTC. It encodes CASSLVQVGEQFF. Looking up the rest from reference TRBV7-2 and TRBJ2-1 gives the full variable domain: GAGVSQSPSNKVTEKGKDVELRCDPISGHTALYWYRQSLGQGLEFLIYFQGNSAPDKSGLPSDRFSAERTGGSVSTLTIQRTQQEDSAVYLCASSLVQVGEQFFGPGTRLTVL.

This chain uses TRBV27 with TRBJ1-2, with 12 bases aligning to TRBD1. The CDR3 is 15 amino acids. The V segment lost 2 bases and the J segment 7 bases; nucleotides outside the gene matches: 5. Germline V gene sequence: CDR1 MNHEY, CDR2 SMNVEV (reference sequence). The CDR3 region has the DNA TGTGCCAGCAGTTTAATGGGACAGGGGGCAGGTGGCTACACCTTC. Translating gives CASSLMGQGAGGYTF.

The chain uses TRBV6-6 and TRBJ1-5, with D maybe TRBD1 (6 bases). V lost 4 bases and J 4 bases, leaving 11 bases between the germline ends. Germline CDR1 reads MNHNY; CDR2 reads SVGAGI (reference sequence). The CDR3 loop spans 14 amino acids. This chain's CDR3 is CASSSGVGNQPQHF. CDR3 DNA sequence: TGTGCCAGCAGTTCAGGGGTTGGGAATCAGCCCCAGCATTTT.

This clone was seen only a few times. The genes are TRBV7-2 and TRBJ1-1; tentatively, D is TRBD1 (5 bases). The germline gives CDR1 SGHTA, CDR2 FQGNSA. V was clipped by 8 bases and J by 5 bases, with 15 bases between them. The CDR3 extends over 13 amino acids. CDR3 coding DNA: TGTGCCAGCCGATTCTCACAGGAGACTGAAGCTTTCTTT. It yields the protein CASRFSQETEAFF.

The rearrangement links TRBV7-2 to TRBJ2-2, with unresolved D. There are 13 residues in the CDR3. Germline V CDR1 and CDR2: SGHTA, FQGNSA. Between the trimmed V and J ends, which lost 5 bases and 6 bases, there was a span of 10 bases. The CDR3 region is CASSLRISGELFF. The CDR3 DNA follows: TGTGCCAGCAGCCTGAGGATATCCGGGGAGCTGTTTTTT.

This clone has more than one count but fewer than ten. V is TRBV27 and J is TRBJ1-1, with D possibly TRBD1 on 6 matching bases. V shed 4 bases and J shed 3 bases, with 9 bases lying between them. CDR3 size: 13 residues. Germline-derived CDR1 and CDR2 are MNHEY and SMNVEV (reference sequence). The CDR3 here is CASSYSGDTEAFF. The CDR3 nucleotides read TGTGCCAGCAGTTATTCAGGGGACACTGAAGCTTTCTTT.

The chain links TRBV18 to TRBJ1-2; no firm D call. Germline V gene data show CDR1 as KGHSH and CDR2 as LQKENI. V lost 2 bases and J 5 bases, leaving 9 bases between the germline ends. CDR3 length equals 13 residues. CDR3 region: CASSPTQEYGYTF. Here the CDR3 DNA reads TGTGCCAGCTCACCAACTCAAGAATATGGCTACACCTTC.

The genes are TRBV10-3 and TRBJ2-5; the D gene is possibly TRBD1 (5 bases). The CDR3 extends over 14 amino acids. Between the trimmed V and J ends, which lost 7 bases and 1 base, there was a span of 13 bases. The germline V gene encodes CDR1 ENHRY and CDR2 SYGVKD. The CDR3 nucleotides are TGTGCCATCAAGGAAAACAGGCTCCAAGAGACCCAGTACTTC. Its translation is CAIKENRLQETQYF.

This rearrangement joins TRBV19 to TRBJ2-4; 14 bases line up with TRBD2. The CDR3 has 17 residues. Looked up from germline, CDR1 is LNHDA and CDR2 is SQIVND (reference sequence). Trimming removed 10 bases from V and 0 bases from J; junction bases left unmatched: 8. The CDR3 here is CATTGTSGSGAKNIQYF. The DNA for the CDR3 is TGTGCCACCACCGGGACTAGCGGGAGTGGAGCCAAAAACATTCAGTACTTC.

This clone was recorded a few times. The chain couples TRBV9 to TRBJ1-5, with unresolved D. V was pared by 0 bases and J by 10 bases, with 11 bases between. Germline-derived CDR1 and CDR2 are SGDLS and YYNGEE. The CDR3 covers 13 residues. CDR3 amino acids: CASSVAGAEPQHF. The CDR3 DNA follows: TGTGCCAGCAGCGTAGCTGGAGCAGAACCCCAGCATTTT.

The chain employs TRBV11-1 and TRBJ1-1; 7 bases are shared with TRBD1. Trimming at V came to 6 bases and at J to 6 bases, leaving 7 bases not matched to a gene. This CDR3 contains 13 residues. Looked up from germline, CDR1 is SGHAT and CDR2 is FQDESV (reference sequence). The CDR3, as DNA: TGTGCCAGCAGTACACAGGGGACCCCTGAAGCTTTCTTT. Protein sequence: CASSTQGTPEAFF. Based on the CDR3 plus reference TRBV11-1 and TRBJ1-1, the full variable domain is EAEVAQSPRYKITEKSQAVAFWCDPISGHATLYWYRQILGQGPELLVQFQDESVVDDSQLPKDRFSAERLKGVDSTLKIQPAELGDSAMYLCASSTQGTPEAFFGQGTRLTVV.

This clone was seen only a few times. The rearrangement joins TRBV6-5 to TRBJ2-5, with a tentative D call TRBD1 (5 bases). The germline gives CDR1 MNHEY, CDR2 SVGAGI. The CDR3 sequence is 15 residues long. Trimming shortened V by 2 bases and J by 4 bases, and 14 bases separated the two germline ends. CDR3 loop: CASSYRGFQGETQYF. CDR3 DNA sequence: TGTGCCAGCAGTTACAGGGGATTCCAAGGAGAGACCCAGTACTTC.

The chain links TRBV21-1 to TRBJ2-7; the table names TRBD2, a call not compared with the DNA. TRBV21-1 is a listed pseudogene. The CDR3 length is 21 residues. For the CDR3, the DNA is TGTGCCAGCAGCAAAGGGGGGAGGGGCCAGGTTGGCGGGACCCGCACCTACGAGCAGTACTTC. Translation gives CASSKGGRGQVGGTRTYEQYF.

The CDR3 DNA sequence: TGCGCCAGCAGCTCGCAGTACGAGCAGTACTTC. Its protein product is CASSSQYEQYF. The V and J genes are TRBV5-1 and TRBJ2-7; D uncertain. The CDR3 consists of 11 residues. Trimming cost V 3 bases and J 4 bases, with 5 bases left between them. From germline, CDR1 is SGHRS and CDR2 YFSETQ.